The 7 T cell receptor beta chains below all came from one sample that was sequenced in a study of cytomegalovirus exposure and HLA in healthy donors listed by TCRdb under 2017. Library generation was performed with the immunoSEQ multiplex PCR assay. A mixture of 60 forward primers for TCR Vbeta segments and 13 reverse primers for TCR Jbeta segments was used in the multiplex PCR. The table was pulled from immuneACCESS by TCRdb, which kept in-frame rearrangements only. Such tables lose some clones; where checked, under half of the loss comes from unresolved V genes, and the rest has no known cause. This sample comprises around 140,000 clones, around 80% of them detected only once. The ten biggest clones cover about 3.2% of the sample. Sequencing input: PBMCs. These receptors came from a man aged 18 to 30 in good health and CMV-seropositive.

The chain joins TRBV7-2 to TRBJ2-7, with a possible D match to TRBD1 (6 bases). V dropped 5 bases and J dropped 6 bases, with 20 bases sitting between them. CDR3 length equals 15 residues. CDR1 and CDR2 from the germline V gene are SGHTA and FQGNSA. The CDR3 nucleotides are TGTGCCAGCAGCCTACGACAGGCCCCATCTGGCGAGCAGTACTTC. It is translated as CASSLRQAPSGEQYF. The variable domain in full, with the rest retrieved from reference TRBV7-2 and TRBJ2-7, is GAGVSQSPSNKVTEKGKDVELRCDPISGHTALYWYRQSLGQGLEFLIYFQGNSAPDKSGLPSDRFSAERTGGSVSTLTIQRTQQEDSAVYLCASSLRQAPSGEQYFGPGTRLTVT.

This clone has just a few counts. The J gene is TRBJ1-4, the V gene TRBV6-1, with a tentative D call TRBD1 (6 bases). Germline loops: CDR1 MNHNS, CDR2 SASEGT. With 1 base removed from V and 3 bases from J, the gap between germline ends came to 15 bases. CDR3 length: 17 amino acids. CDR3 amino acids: CASSEEAQGVANEKLFF. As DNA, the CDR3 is TGTGCCAGCAGTGAAGAGGCACAGGGCGTAGCTAATGAAAAACTGTTTTTT.

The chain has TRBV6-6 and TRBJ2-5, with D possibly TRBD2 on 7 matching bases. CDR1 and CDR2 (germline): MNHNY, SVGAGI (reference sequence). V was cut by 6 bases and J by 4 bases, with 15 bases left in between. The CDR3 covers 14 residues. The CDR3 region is CASRLGGLGETQYF. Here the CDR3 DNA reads TGTGCCAGCAGATTGGGGGGGCTAGGAGAGACCCAGTACTTC.

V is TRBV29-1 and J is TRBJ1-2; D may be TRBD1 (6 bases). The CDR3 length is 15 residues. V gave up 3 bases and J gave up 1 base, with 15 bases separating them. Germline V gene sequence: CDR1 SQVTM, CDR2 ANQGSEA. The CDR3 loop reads CSVDLGQFNNYGYTF. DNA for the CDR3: TGCAGCGTTGACCTAGGACAGTTCAATAACTATGGCTACACCTTC.

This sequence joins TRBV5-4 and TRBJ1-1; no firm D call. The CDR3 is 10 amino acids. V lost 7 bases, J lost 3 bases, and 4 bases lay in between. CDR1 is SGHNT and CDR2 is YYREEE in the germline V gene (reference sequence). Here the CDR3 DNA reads TGTGCCAGCGGAGACACTGAAGCTTTCTTT. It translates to CASGDTEAFF.

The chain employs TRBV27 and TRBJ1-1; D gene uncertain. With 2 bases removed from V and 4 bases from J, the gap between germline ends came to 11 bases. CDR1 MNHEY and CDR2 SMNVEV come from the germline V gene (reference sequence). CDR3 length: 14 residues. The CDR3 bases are TGTGCCAGCAGTTTACGGGGAACCATCACTGAAGCTTTCTTT. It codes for CASSLRGTITEAFF.

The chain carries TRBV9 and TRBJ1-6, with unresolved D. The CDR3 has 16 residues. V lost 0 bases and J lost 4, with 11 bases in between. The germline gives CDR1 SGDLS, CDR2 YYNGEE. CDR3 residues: CASSVVVSRYNSPLHF. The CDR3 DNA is TGTGCCAGCAGCGTAGTCGTCTCGCGGTATAATTCACCCCTCCACTTT.